The T cell receptor beta chain under discussion was sequenced for a study of T cells after yellow fever vaccination (dated by TCRdb to the late 2010s). In the study overall: The SMART-Seq v4 Ultra Low Input RNA kit was used to prepare libraries from fractions with low cell numbers. Two healthy male donors, one aged 18 to 29 and one aged 30 to 40 years, were included in the cohort. To follow T-cell clones before and after primary and booster YFV17D yellow fever vaccination, bulk TCR alpha and beta repertoires were sequenced over time. Blood was collected at multiple timepoints before and after primary and secondary immunization, and bulk PBMC replicates and cell subsets were isolated. Study-level results and caveats: A small fraction of clonotypes appeared in both the CD4 and CD8 compartments, likely as a result of convergent recombination. The study included only a couple of donors, which limits how far the findings can be generalized. FACS-sorted repertoires could contain abundant contaminating clonotypes from the bulk population, so computational filtering was required. Compared with the primary T-cell response, the secondary T-cell response was weaker but faster, peaking on day 5 rather than day 15. After the booster, most clones that had expanded after primary vaccination were detected again (around 95% of CD4 and more than 85% of CD8), suggesting broad maintenance of memory.

Trimming takes 8 bases off V and 4 bases off J; junction bases not matched to a gene: 12. From the germline V gene (reference sequence), CDR1 is LNHDA and CDR2 is SQIVND. The CDR3 runs 17 amino acids, cysteine and phenylalanine included. The entry retains the CDR3 DNA only, 51 bases that are in frame from base 1. As to this clonotype: Its binding antigen is unknown. It has no much larger one-base neighbor in the sample; base qualities were not kept.

TCR cDNA was made using 5'RACE template switching, a step that added a universal primer site and unique molecular identifiers. Priming for cDNA synthesis came from both the TCR alpha and TCR beta constant segments. Library amplification involved two PCR steps, and the second step added sample barcodes and sequencing adapters. Libraries were sequenced on Illumina HiSeq 2500 (2x100 bp) or NovaSeq (2x150 bp). The original methods were these. Reads were demultiplexed and collapsed into UMI consensus sequences with MIGEC, and V(D)J alignment was performed with MiXCR. Clonotypes responding to the vaccine were identified with edgeR on replicate PBMC samples, with the criteria of FDR below 0.01 and a log2 fold change above 5 up to day 15. Bulk clonotypes were assigned CD4 or CD8 identity according to which sequenced CD4 or CD8 repertoire held them at higher abundance. Through fastp at Q25 and MiXCR, TCRdb rebuilt clones from the public reads, retaining in-frame beta chains. CDR3 protein sequences are deduplicated, and each keeps its most common genes and DNA. TCRdb's processing, not the authors' own work, is the source of the V and J calls. This sample has about 370,000 distinct CDR3 sequences in its table, and 11% of those were observed once. About 17% of the sample rests with the top ten.

The treatment or condition label, read with the paper, signifies: live attenuated yellow fever vaccine strain. Two biological replicates of bulk PBMCs were collected at each blood-draw timepoint. A standard Ficoll-Paque protocol was used to isolate PBMCs from peripheral blood. TriZol was used to extract RNA from bulk PBMCs, CD4 and CD8 fractions, and dextramer-positive and dextramer-negative fractions. The receptor chain draws on TRBV19 and TRBJ2-2, with 11 junctional bases fitting TRBD1. The TCR originated in a man younger than 30 who received the YFV17D yellow fever vaccine. Sequences were derived from PBMCs, sampled on the day of the first yellow fever vaccination. The bases read TGTGCCAGTGGGGACAGGGGGGACTGGAGATTCACCGGGGAGCTGTTTTTT. Its protein product is CASGDRGDWRFTGELFF.